These T cell receptor beta chains were read from a single sample in a study of sequential checkpoint blockade in melanoma. Sequencing used immunoSEQ multiplex PCR; TCRdb keeps in-frame clones, though not all of them. The table has tens of thousands of clones, 83% seen once. The sample was CD8+ T cells sorted from blood (inferred from file names), taken from a patient given nivolumab and ipilimumab in sequence. The source is a human donor with melanoma. CDR3s include the opening cysteine and the closing phenylalanine or tryptophan. A D gene is named only where the DNA matches it firmly. The size entry is marked missing in some rows and otherwise reads once, few, many or a size class.

clone_size: -
cdr3_length: 14
d_call: -
v_call: TRBV6-1
j_call: TRBJ2-1
cdr3_aa: CASRPRNTYNEQFF
cdr3_nt: TGTGCCAGCAGGCCTAGGAATACCTACAATGAGCAGTTCTTC

clone_size: -
cdr3_length: 14
d_call: -
v_call: TRBV5-1
j_call: TRBJ1-2
cdr3_aa: CASSLETEFEGYTF
cdr3_nt: TGCGCCAGCAGCTTGGAGACAGAGTTTGAAGGCTACACCTTC

clone_size: -
cdr3_length: 14
d_call: -
v_call: TRBV5-1
j_call: TRBJ2-7
cdr3_aa: CASSLALADYEQYF
cdr3_nt: TGCGCCAGCAGCTTGGCCCTAGCAGACTACGAGCAGTACTTC

clone_size: -
cdr3_length: 12
d_call: -
v_call: TRBV12-5
j_call: TRBJ1-2
cdr3_aa: CARADVSYGYTF
cdr3_nt: TGTGCTAGAGCGGACGTTTCCTATGGCTACACCTTC

clone_size: -
cdr3_length: 15
d_call: -
v_call: TRBV9
j_call: TRBJ1-3
cdr3_aa: CASSVGRGAGNTIYF
cdr3_nt: TGTGCCAGCAGCGTAGGACGGGGTGCTGGAAACACCATATATTTT

clone_size: -
cdr3_length: 13
d_call: -
v_call: TRBV11-3
j_call: TRBJ1-1
cdr3_aa: CASSSFESTEAFF
cdr3_nt: TGTGCCAGTAGCTCGTTTGAGAGCACTGAAGCTTTCTTT

clone_size: -
cdr3_length: 13
d_call: -
v_call: TRBV27
j_call: TRBJ1-2
cdr3_aa: CASSFTANYGYTF
cdr3_nt: TGTGCCAGCAGTTTTACAGCTAACTATGGCTACACCTTC

clone_size: -
cdr3_length: 10
d_call: TRBD1
v_call: TRBV28
j_call: TRBJ1-2
cdr3_aa: CATRQGGYTF
cdr3_nt: TGTGCCACCCGACAGGGGGGCTACACCTTC

clone_size: -
cdr3_length: 17
d_call: TRBD1
v_call: TRBV4-3
j_call: TRBJ1-1
cdr3_aa: CASSQYPTGQGNTEAFF
cdr3_nt: TGCGCCAGCAGCCAGTATCCAACGGGACAGGGGAACACTGAAGCTTTCTTT

clone_size: -
cdr3_length: 12
d_call: -
v_call: TRBV4-2
j_call: TRBJ2-5
cdr3_aa: CASSQAAGEQYF
cdr3_nt: TGTGCCAGCAGCCAAGCAGCTGGGGAGCAGTACTTC

clone_size: -
cdr3_length: 13
d_call: TRBD1
v_call: TRBV6-5
j_call: TRBJ2-1
cdr3_aa: CASTTGQYNEQFF
cdr3_nt: TGTGCCAGCACTACGGGACAGTACAATGAGCAGTTCTTC

clone_size: once
cdr3_length: 16
d_call: -
v_call: TRBV4-3
j_call: TRBJ2-1
cdr3_aa: CASSQIAATTYNEQFF
cdr3_nt: TGCGCCAGCAGCCAGATAGCGGCGACGACCTACAATGAGCAGTTCTTC

clone_size: once
cdr3_length: 19
d_call: TRBD2
v_call: TRBV10-1
j_call: TRBJ2-1
cdr3_aa: CARPSPGLAGVGGDNEQFF
cdr3_nt: TGCGCCAGACCGTCCCCGGGACTAGCGGGAGTAGGGGGGGACAATGAGCAGTTCTTC

clone_size: -
cdr3_length: 12
d_call: TRBD1
v_call: TRBV19
j_call: TRBJ1-5
cdr3_aa: CVTGQGMGPQHF
cdr3_nt: TGTGTCACCGGACAGGGGATGGGGCCCCAGCATTTT

clone_size: -
cdr3_length: 11
d_call: -
v_call: TRBV6-5
j_call: TRBJ1-1
cdr3_aa: CASSYNREAFF
cdr3_nt: TGTGCCAGCAGTTACAACAGGGAAGCTTTCTTT

clone_size: -
cdr3_length: 16
d_call: TRBD2
v_call: TRBV2
j_call: TRBJ2-3
cdr3_aa: CASIMKFAAGADTQYF
cdr3_nt: TGTGCCAGCATCATGAAATTTGCGGCGGGAGCGGATACGCAGTATTTT

clone_size: -
cdr3_length: 18
d_call: -
v_call: TRBV7-2
j_call: TRBJ1-5
cdr3_aa: CASSLGGDRDSPGSAQHF
cdr3_nt: TGTGCCAGCAGCTTAGGGGGAGATCGGGACTCACCGGGGTCAGCCCAGCATTTT

clone_size: -
cdr3_length: 16
d_call: -
v_call: TRBV4-1
j_call: TRBJ2-7
cdr3_aa: CASSPLSGGKVDEQYF
cdr3_nt: TGCGCCAGCAGCCCCTTGAGTGGAGGGAAGGTCGACGAGCAGTACTTC

clone_size: -
cdr3_length: 14
d_call: TRBD1
v_call: TRBV9
j_call: TRBJ1-5
cdr3_aa: CASSAQGGNQPQHF
cdr3_nt: TGTGCCAGCAGCGCCCAGGGGGGCAATCAGCCCCAGCATTTT

clone_size: -
cdr3_length: 13
d_call: -
v_call: TRBV30
j_call: TRBJ1-1
cdr3_aa: CAWSDAGSTEAFF
cdr3_nt: TGTGCCTGGAGTGATGCAGGTAGCACTGAAGCTTTCTTT

clone_size: -
cdr3_length: 16
d_call: TRBD2
v_call: TRBV27
j_call: TRBJ2-1
cdr3_aa: CASSDLLAGPHNEQFF
cdr3_nt: TGTGCCAGCAGTGACCTTCTAGCGGGTCCACACAATGAGCAGTTCTTC

clone_size: -
cdr3_length: 15
d_call: TRBD2
v_call: TRBV6-4
j_call: TRBJ2-1
cdr3_aa: CASSDSLAGAHEQFF
cdr3_nt: TGTGCCAGCAGTGACTCGCTAGCGGGAGCCCATGAGCAGTTCTTC

clone_size: -
cdr3_length: 14
d_call: -
v_call: TRBV27
j_call: TRBJ2-2
cdr3_aa: CASSSGTNTGELFF
cdr3_nt: TGTGCCAGCAGTTCGGGGACAAATACCGGGGAGCTGTTTTTT

clone_size: -
cdr3_length: 14
d_call: -
v_call: TRBV5-1
j_call: TRBJ2-7
cdr3_aa: CASSLENSPYEQYF
cdr3_nt: TGCGCCAGCAGCTTGGAAAACAGTCCCTACGAGCAGTACTTC

clone_size: -
cdr3_length: 17
d_call: TRBD2
v_call: TRBV4-3
j_call: TRBJ2-1
cdr3_aa: CASSQDGSGGHYNEQFF
cdr3_nt: TGCGCCAGCAGCCAAGATGGCAGCGGGGGTCACTACAATGAGCAGTTCTTC

clone_size: -
cdr3_length: 13
d_call: -
v_call: TRBV7-8
j_call: TRBJ2-2
cdr3_aa: CASSLMTTGELFF
cdr3_nt: TGTGCCAGCAGCTTAATGACTACCGGGGAGCTGTTTTTT

clone_size: -
cdr3_length: 15
d_call: TRBD1
v_call: TRBV9
j_call: TRBJ1-5
cdr3_aa: CASSKTGVGNQPQHF
cdr3_nt: TGTGCCAGCAGCAAAACAGGGGTTGGCAATCAGCCCCAGCATTTT

clone_size: once
cdr3_length: 16
d_call: -
v_call: TRBV4-3
j_call: TRBJ2-5
cdr3_aa: CASSQEYASAQETQYF
cdr3_nt: TGCGCCAGCAGCCAAGAATATGCTAGCGCCCAAGAGACCCAGTACTTC

clone_size: -
cdr3_length: 14
d_call: TRBD1
v_call: TRBV4-1
j_call: TRBJ1-1
cdr3_aa: CASSPTTGLPEAFF
cdr3_nt: TGCGCCAGCAGCCCCACGACAGGGTTACCTGAAGCTTTCTTT

clone_size: -
cdr3_length: 14
d_call: TRBD1
v_call: TRBV28
j_call: TRBJ2-7
cdr3_aa: CASSLTGVTYEQYF
cdr3_nt: TGTGCCAGCAGTTTGACAGGGGTAACCTACGAGCAGTACTTC

clone_size: -
cdr3_length: 16
d_call: -
v_call: TRBV6-1
j_call: TRBJ2-7
cdr3_aa: CASSEYFQDSSYEQYF
cdr3_nt: TGTGCCAGCAGTGAATACTTTCAGGATTCTTCCTACGAGCAGTACTTC

clone_size: -
cdr3_length: 11
d_call: -
v_call: TRBV5-6
j_call: TRBJ1-2
cdr3_aa: CASSLASGYTF
cdr3_nt: TGTGCCAGCAGCTTGGCGTCTGGCTACACCTTC

clone_size: -
cdr3_length: 15
d_call: -
v_call: TRBV7-9
j_call: TRBJ2-1
cdr3_aa: CASSRAPDRYNEQFF
cdr3_nt: TGTGCCAGCAGCCGGGCACCCGACAGATACAATGAGCAGTTCTTC

clone_size: -
cdr3_length: 16
d_call: -
v_call: TRBV9
j_call: TRBJ1-1
cdr3_aa: CASSGRGPTGNTEAFF
cdr3_nt: TGTGCCAGCAGCGGAAGGGGTCCCACGGGGAACACTGAAGCTTTCTTT

clone_size: -
cdr3_length: 14
d_call: TRBD2
v_call: TRBV4-2
j_call: TRBJ2-1
cdr3_aa: CASSQVPGGDEQFF
cdr3_nt: TGTGCCAGCAGCCAAGTTCCCGGGGGGGATGAGCAGTTCTTC

clone_size: -
cdr3_length: 14
d_call: TRBD1
v_call: TRBV27
j_call: TRBJ2-7
cdr3_aa: CASSSGQTFYEQYF
cdr3_nt: TGTGCCAGCAGCTCGGGACAGACCTTCTACGAGCAGTACTTC

clone_size: -
cdr3_length: 14
d_call: TRBD1
v_call: TRBV7-9
j_call: TRBJ2-7
cdr3_aa: CASSPGQGVDILYF
cdr3_nt: TGTGCCAGCAGCCCAGGACAGGGGGTTGATATCCTGTACTTC

clone_size: once
cdr3_length: 20
d_call: TRBD2
v_call: TRBV27
j_call: TRBJ2-1
cdr3_aa: CASSPLVGSIWGGRVGEQFF
cdr3_nt: TGTGCCAGCAGCCCACTGGTGGGGTCTATCTGGGGCGGGAGGGTAGGGGAGCAGTTCTTC

clone_size: -
cdr3_length: 16
d_call: TRBD1
v_call: TRBV4-3
j_call: TRBJ1-4
cdr3_aa: CASSPSSGTGDEKLFF
cdr3_nt: TGCGCCAGCAGCCCGAGCTCCGGGACAGGGGATGAAAAACTGTTTTTT

clone_size: -
cdr3_length: 16
d_call: -
v_call: TRBV7-9
j_call: TRBJ1-1
cdr3_aa: CASSLAWGGDNTEAFF
cdr3_nt: TGTGCCAGCAGCTTAGCGTGGGGCGGGGACAACACTGAAGCTTTCTTT